The clone carrying this T cell receptor (beta chain) has only a few counts. This record belongs to a study of blood T cell repertoires in COVID-19. In the authors' workflow: Estimated nucleated cell counts came from reference gene primer amplification. Assay: immunoSEQ multiplex PCR; the TCRdb copy retains only in-frame clones and omits some. V and J calls and clone size come straight from that table; D and trimming were deduced from the DNA. The repertoire holds about 90,000 clones, with almost 95% as singletons. The CDR3 length is 14 residues. Looked up from germline, CDR1 is LNHDA and CDR2 is SQIVND (reference sequence). Trimming removed 5 bases from V and 0 bases from J, with 10 bases in between.

The TCR sequence derives from a woman in her sixties or seventies with active COVID-19. Material for sequencing was peripheral blood. The chain carries TRBV19 and TRBJ1-1, with TRBD1 as a possible D gene (6 bases). CDR3 DNA sequence: TGTGCCAGTAGTTCCGCAGGGGTGAACACTGAAGCTTTCTTT. Translation: CASSSAGVNTEAFF.